The next 2 T cell receptor beta chains were all read from a single sample in a study of T cell responses to AZD1222 COVID-19 vaccine. The data were produced by immunoSEQ multiplex PCR, yet TCRdb's version contains in-frame clones alone and is incomplete. The repertoire holds about 170,000 clones, with approximately 90% as singletons. The starting material was peripheral blood, obtained on day 0 of AZD1222 vaccination. The origin of the receptors is an adult in good health.

This clone was counted between two and nine times. The chain joins TRBV6-5 to TRBJ1-2; 9 bases fit TRBD1. Germline trimming cut 6 bases from V and 7 bases from J; bases unmatched to any gene: 9. The CDR3 covers 14 residues. The germline gives CDR1 MNHEY, CDR2 SVGAGI. The CDR3 region has the DNA TGTGCCAGCAGGATGACAGGGGGGAATAGTGGCTACACCTTC. Translating it yields CASRMTGGNSGYTF.

The chain links TRBV18 to TRBJ2-1; tentative D call: TRBD1 (5 bases). Trimming removed 1 base at V and 8 bases at J, with 9 bases between. The germline V gene encodes CDR1 KGHSH and CDR2 LQKENI. The CDR3 is 13 amino acids. This CDR3 is CASSPLLGDEQFF. The CDR3 DNA reads TGTGCCAGCTCACCACTTCTAGGGGATGAGCAGTTCTTC.